Given below is one T cell receptor beta chain in context. Its antigen is still unknown. This entry is derived from a study of vaccination and CD4 T cells after COVID-19. About the research overall: Participants got two doses of BNT162b2 or mRNA-1273 vaccine. Median time from COVID diagnosis to post-COVID sampling was 100 to 130 days (35 to 161). Post-vaccine sampling followed dose two by a median about 70 days (range 14 to 241).

Study outcomes and limitations: Nearly all convalescent vaccine-specific clones, 304 of 307, recognized only SARS-CoV-2 spike.

TCRdb called the PCR reads again in MiXCR, with one record for every CDR3 protein. Of 20,000 to 25,000 distinct CDR3 sequences listed, 50% to 65% are singletons. The starting material was CD4+ T cells from blood, obtained before SARS-CoV-2 vaccination. The source is a human donor who had recovered from COVID-19.

The CDR3 protein is CSVYTMADTQYF. The CDR3 region has the DNA TGCAGCGTTTACACTATGGCAGATACGCAGTATTTT. This chain links TRBV29-1 with TRBJ2-3; D is uncertain. Per the germline V gene, CDR1 is SQVTM and CDR2 is ANQGSEA. V shed 5 bases and J shed 4 bases, with 10 bases lying between them. The CDR3 consists of 12 residues.